This T cell receptor beta chain comes out of a study of blood T cells in healthy people across ages. The CDR3 is made up of 13 amino acids. Between the trimmed V and J ends, which lost 4 bases and 4 bases, there was a span of 10 bases. Germline CDR1 is SQVTM and CDR2 is ANQGSEA. Then a second PCR, running about 6 to 12 cycles, was carried out with a sample-barcoded 5' primer and a J-beta primer mix. Each CDR3 protein is one row after TCRdb ran MiXCR on the 5' RACE reads. The sample shows over a million distinct CDR3 sequences, about 45% of them seen only once. This clonotype was seen a few times. Sequenced material: blood. The chain combines TRBV29-1 with TRBJ1-4; D gene unclear. This sequence was found in a woman aged 18-35 years in good health. CDR3 loop: CSVGSTFNEKLFF. Here the CDR3 DNA reads TGCAGCGTTGGTTCCACGTTTAATGAAAAACTGTTTTTT.